A single sample gave rise to the 29 T cell receptor beta chains below, sequenced in a study of beta chain features in type 1 diabetes. The study reverse transcribed the entire isolated RNA, so it sequenced expressed TCRB transcripts. Libraries were prepared by immunoSEQ multiplex PCR; TCRdb keeps only in-frame clonotypes and omits some of them. Here the sample spans about 270,000 clones, about 14% being singletons. Sequenced: naive CD4+ T cells from blood. These receptors came from a woman aged 40 to 55 in good health.

This clone was observed at least ten times. V is TRBV10-3 and J is TRBJ2-5; TRBD1 aligns across 8 bases. J lost 1 base, V lost 10 bases, and 11 bases had no gene match. Germline loops: CDR1 ENHRY, CDR2 SYGVKD. The CDR3 is 15 residues long. The CDR3 DNA is TGTGCCAGCGTGGACAGGGCGGACTCCCAAGAGACCCAGTACTTC. Protein: CASVDRADSQETQYF.

J is TRBJ2-6 and V is TRBV7-2, with 7 bases matching TRBD1. The CDR3 covers 17 residues. CDR1 is SGHTA and CDR2 is FQGNSA in the germline V gene. The V gene end was trimmed by 5 bases and the J gene end by 0 bases; junction bases not matched to a gene: 7. This chain's CDR3 is CASSQTTGTSGANVLTF. Written as DNA, the CDR3 is TGTGCCAGCAGCCAAACGACAGGGACCTCTGGGGCCAACGTCCTGACTTTC.

V is TRBV19 and J is TRBJ1-1; 7 positions agree with TRBD1. J lost 10 bases, V lost 4 bases, and 12 bases had no gene match. Germline V gives CDR1 LNHDA, CDR2 SQIVND (reference sequence). CDR3 length: 14 amino acids. CDR3 DNA sequence: TGTGCCAGTAGTACCACAGGGGATAAAGGAGGAGCTTTCTTT. Translation gives CASSTTGDKGGAFF.

This clone was seen more than once but under ten times. This rearrangement joins TRBV9 to TRBJ1-3; D is unclear. The CDR3 runs to 16 residues. V was shortened by 4 bases and J by 0 bases, with 14 bases between the two germline ends. Germline assignment: CDR1 SGDLS and CDR2 YYNGEE. This chain's CDR3 is CASSLYSSLSGNTIYF. The CDR3 region has the DNA TGTGCCAGCAGCCTGTACAGCTCCCTCTCTGGAAACACCATATATTTT.

This rearrangement joins TRBV7-6 to TRBJ2-2, with 7 bases that match TRBD1. V lost 0 bases and J lost 4; bases outside the gene matches: 5. Germline CDR1 and CDR2: SGHVS and FNYEAQ. This CDR3 contains 16 residues. The CDR3 DNA reads TGTGCCAGCAGCTTAGCAGGACAGGCGGGCACCGGGGAGCTGTTTTTT. Its translation is CASSLAGQAGTGELFF.

This clone was observed a few times. This chain joins TRBV5-1 and TRBJ2-3, with 7 positions matching TRBD2. The CDR3 runs to 14 residues. CDR1 is SGHRS and CDR2 is YFSETQ in the germline V gene. Losses at the gene ends were 2 bases for V and 6 bases for J; bases not matched to a gene: 6. The CDR3 region has the DNA TGCGCCAGCAGCTTTAACAGCGGGGATGATACGCAGTATTTT. Protein: CASSFNSGDDTQYF.

This clone showed up just a few times. V and J are TRBV9 and TRBJ1-2; TRBD1 is a possible D gene (6 bases). Between the trimmed V and J ends, which lost 2 bases and 2 bases, there was a span of 7 bases. This CDR3 comprises 13 residues. CDR1 SGDLS and CDR2 YYNGEE come from the germline V gene. CDR3 nucleotides: TGTGCCAGCAGCGTTCAGGGGAACTATGGCTACACCTTC. Translation: CASSVQGNYGYTF.

The chain uses TRBV5-1 and TRBJ1-1; D unresolved. V was pared by 4 bases and J by 1 base, with 8 bases between. CDR1 SGHRS and CDR2 YFSETQ come from the germline V gene. The CDR3 spans 13 residues. This CDR3 is CASSPTTNTEAFF. The CDR3 DNA reads TGCGCCAGCAGCCCCACAACGAACACTGAAGCTTTCTTT.

The chain combines TRBV7-2 with TRBJ1-1, with a weak D call TRBD1 (6 bases). Germline V gene lookup returns CDR1 SGHTA and CDR2 FQGNSA. Trimming removed 5 bases from V and 1 base from J, with 11 bases in between. This CDR3 is 14 amino acids long. For the CDR3, the DNA is TGTGCCAGCAGCCCCCGACAGGAGAACACTGAAGCTTTCTTT. Translation: CASSPRQENTEAFF.

The chain is built from TRBV5-1 and TRBJ1-2; TRBD1 is a possible D gene (6 bases). The CDR3 is 14 residues long. With 0 bases removed from V and 1 base from J, the gap between germline ends came to 7 bases. Germline lookup yields CDR1 SGHRS and CDR2 YFSETQ. CDR3 in amino acids: CASSLEDSNYGYTF. The CDR3 DNA sequence: TGCGCCAGCAGCTTGGAGGACAGTAACTATGGCTACACCTTC. Supplemented by reference TRBV5-1 and TRBJ1-2, the full variable domain reads KAGVTQTPRYLIKTRGQQVTLSCSPISGHRSVSWYQQTPGQGLQFLFEYFSETQRNKGNFPGRFSGRQFSNSRSEMNVSTLELGDSALYLCASSLEDSNYGYTFGSGTRLTVV.

This clone showed up just a few times. CDR3 sequence: CASSLYGTGVYNEQFF. The DNA for the CDR3 is TGTGCCAGCAGCTTATACGGGACAGGGGTTTACAATGAGCAGTTCTTC. The chain uses TRBV7-2 and TRBJ2-1; the match to TRBD1 covers 10 bases. CDR1 SGHTA and CDR2 FQGNSA come from the germline V gene. Trimming took 2 bases from V and 4 from J; bases not matched to a gene: 5. CDR3 length: 16 amino acids.

This clone was observed a few times. At one of its ends the junction is not consistent with the germline gene, which may arise from a read error. The chain recombines TRBV7-2 with TRBJ2-4, with TRBD1 matching 7 bases. The CDR3 sequence is 12 residues long. Germline V gives CDR1 SGHTA, CDR2 FQGNSA. CDR3 in amino acids: CASSLPGQTSDF. In DNA form, the CDR3 reads TGTGCCAGCAGTTTACCGGGACAGACCTCGGACTTC.

This clone showed up just a few times. The gene calls are TRBV9 and TRBJ2-2; D ambiguous. Trimming took 4 bases from V and 4 from J, leaving 11 bases between them. Per the germline V gene, CDR1 is SGDLS and CDR2 is YYNGEE. This CDR3 has 14 amino acids. CDR3 amino acids: CASSPLYPTGELFF. Here the CDR3 DNA reads TGTGCCAGCAGCCCCCTTTATCCCACCGGGGAGCTGTTTTTT.

In its sample, this clone was seen a few times. The chain uses TRBV7-9 and TRBJ1-1; 8 bases line up with TRBD1. Trimming took 4 bases from V and 2 from J; bases not matched to a gene: 6. CDR3 size: 15 residues. Germline V lookup: CDR1 SEHNR, CDR2 FQNEAQ (reference sequence). The CDR3 loop is CASSSRDRRNTEAFF. In DNA, the CDR3 is TGTGCCAGCAGCTCACGGGACAGGAGAAACACTGAAGCTTTCTTT. Variable domain in full (rest from reference TRBV7-9 and TRBJ1-1): DTGVSQNPRHKITKRGQNVTFRCDPISEHNRLYWYRQTLGQGPEFLTYFQNEAQLEKSRLLSDRFSAERPKGSFSTLEIQRTEQGDSAMYLCASSSRDRRNTEAFFGQGTRLTVV.

A few counts support this clone. The chain combines TRBV2 with TRBJ2-7; perhaps TRBD2 as D (6 bases). Trimming took off 6 bases at V and 10 bases at J, with 16 bases between the two ends. The CDR3 length is 12 residues. From germline, CDR1 is SNHLY and CDR2 FYNNEI. The CDR3 loop is CASRDYPAVQYF. CDR3 nucleotide sequence: TGTGCCAGCAGGGACTATCCCGCTGTACAGTACTTC. The full variable domain, in which reference TRBV2 and TRBJ2-7 provide the parts outside the CDR3, is EPEVTQTPSHQVTQMGQEVILRCVPISNHLYFYWYRQILGQKVEFLVSFYNNEISEKSEIFDDQFSVERPDGSNFTLKIRSTKLEDSAMYFCASRDYPAVQYFGPGTRLTVT.

Notes on this clone: At the DNA level, this CDR3 is encoded by other sequences in the same sample as well. This chain links TRBV18 with TRBJ1-4, with a possible D match to TRBD1 (6 bases). This CDR3 region has 13 residues. Germline V gene sequence: CDR1 KGHSH, CDR2 LQKENI. Trimming pared 2 bases from V and 6 bases from J, leaving 7 bases between. The CDR3: CASSPRTDEKLFF. The CDR3 coding sequence is TGTGCCAGCTCACCAAGGACAGATGAAAAACTGTTTTTT.

This clone turned up a few times. J is TRBJ2-7 and V is TRBV5-4; 8 nucleotides match TRBD1. Per germline, CDR1 SGHNT and CDR2 YYREEE (reference sequence). The CDR3 is 14 amino acids. The V gene end was trimmed by 0 bases and the J gene end by 2 bases; junction bases not matched to a gene: 1. CDR3 amino acids: CASSLGRGPYEQYF. In DNA, the CDR3 is TGTGCCAGCAGCTTGGGCAGGGGGCCCTACGAGCAGTACTTC. Together with reference TRBV5-4 and TRBJ2-7, the CDR3 gives the full variable domain: ETGVTQSPTHLIKTRGQQVTLRCSSQSGHNTVSWYQQALGQGPQFIFQYYREEENGRGNFPPRFSGLQFPNYSSELNVNALELDDSALYLCASSLGRGPYEQYFGPGTRLTVT.

The J gene is TRBJ2-3, the V gene TRBV19; TRBD1 matches 9 bases. The CDR3 totals 16 residues. CDR1 and CDR2 from the germline V gene are LNHDA and SQIVND (reference sequence). V was clipped by 5 bases and J by 4 bases; unmatched bases: 10. DNA of the CDR3: TGTGCCAGTAGTCCACGGGACAGGGTCTCTTCAGATACGCAGTATTTT. Residues: CASSPRDRVSSDTQYF.

The chain has TRBV2 and TRBJ2-1; D unresolved. The CDR3 is made up of 15 amino acids. The germline V and J ends were trimmed by 6 bases and 5 bases, with 17 bases remaining between them. Germline values: CDR1 SNHLY, CDR2 FYNNEI. The CDR3 loop is CASSDTPAPNNEQFF. DNA for the CDR3: TGTGCCAGCAGCGATACCCCCGCTCCTAACAATGAGCAGTTCTTC.

This clone was recorded a few times. Other DNA sequences in this sample translate to the same CDR3. The V and J genes are TRBV18 and TRBJ1-5; D is unclear. The CDR3 contains 13 residues. V gave up 3 bases and J gave up 7 bases, with 10 bases separating them. The germline V gene encodes CDR1 KGHSH and CDR2 LQKENI. This CDR3 is CASSPSGSQPQHF. As DNA, the CDR3 is TGTGCCAGCTCACCTTCCGGGAGCCAGCCCCAGCATTTT.

The gene calls are TRBV5-1 and TRBJ2-7, with 9 nucleotides matching TRBD2. The CDR3 extends over 14 amino acids. Losses at the gene ends were 7 bases for V and 1 base for J; bases not matched to a gene: 6. CDR1 SGHRS and CDR2 YFSETQ come from the germline V gene. Here the CDR3 reads CASRLAGPSYEQYF. The CDR3 coding sequence is TGCGCCAGCCGGCTAGCGGGGCCGTCCTACGAGCAGTACTTC.

In nucleotides, the CDR3 is TGTGCCAGCAGTTCCCGGGACAGGGACACTGAAGCTTTCTTT. It yields the protein CASSSRDRDTEAFF. The chain carries TRBV6-5 and TRBJ1-1; 9 nucleotides agree with TRBD1. The CDR3 is made up of 14 amino acids. Germline CDR1 is MNHEY and CDR2 is SVGAGI. V shed 4 bases and J 3 bases; nucleotides not matched to a gene: 3.

The genes are TRBV4-1 and TRBJ2-3; 8 nucleotides agree with TRBD1. V trimming: 1 base; J trimming: 4 bases; junction bases outside the gene matches: 7. This CDR3 is 16 amino acids long. Looked up from germline, CDR1 is MGHRA and CDR2 is YSYEKL. As DNA, the CDR3 is TGCGCCAGCAGCCAAGCCGACAGGGGCTGGGCAGATACGCAGTATTTT. This gives the protein CASSQADRGWADTQYF.

This clone was detected only a few times. V and J are TRBV19 and TRBJ2-7; TRBD1 might be the D (5 bases). There are 13 residues in the CDR3. Germline V CDR1 and CDR2: LNHDA, SQIVND (reference sequence). V lost 3 bases to trimming and J lost 5 bases, with 11 bases between them. The CDR3 nucleotides are TGTGCCAGTAGTATCCAGGGTTGGGACGAGCAGTACTTC. Translating it yields CASSIQGWDEQYF. Filled out from reference TRBV19 and TRBJ2-7, the complete variable domain reads DGGITQSPKYLFRKEGQNVTLSCEQNLNHDAMYWYRQDPGQGLRLIYYSQIVNDFQKGDIAEGYSVSREKKESFPLTVTSAQKNPTAFYLCASSIQGWDEQYFGPGTRLTVT.

This clone has ten or more counts. J is TRBJ2-6 and V is TRBV4-3; D possibly corresponds to TRBD2 (5 bases). Trimming shortened V by 0 bases and J by 1 base, and 13 bases separated the two germline ends. CDR3 length equals 18 residues. Germline V lookup: CDR1 LGHNA, CDR2 YSLEER. The CDR3 region has the DNA TGCGCCAGCAGCCAAGACTTCGGACGGGGATCTGGGGCCAACGTCCTGACTTTC. The encoded protein is CASSQDFGRGSGANVLTF.

There are a few counts of this clone. J is TRBJ1-4 and V is TRBV15; the match to TRBD1 covers 9 bases. V trimming: 4 bases; J trimming: 2 bases; junction bases outside the gene matches: 11. The V gene's germline CDR1 is LNHNV and CDR2 YYDKDF (reference sequence). This CDR3 is 18 amino acids long. Here the CDR3 DNA reads TGTGCCACCAGCAAATTAGGACAGGGGAGGGGTACTAATGAAAAACTGTTTTTT. Encoded protein: CATSKLGQGRGTNEKLFF.

This clone was seen only a few times. V and J are TRBV23-1 and TRBJ1-5, with TRBD1 as a possible D gene (5 bases). TRBV23-1 is an open reading frame whose function is uncertain. The CDR3 loop spans 15 amino acids. The V gene lost 7 bases and the J gene lost 3 bases, with 16 bases spanning the gap. This CDR3 is CASTPRGGFNQPQHF. The CDR3 region has the DNA TGCGCCAGCACCCCCCGGGGGGGGTTCAATCAGCCCCAGCATTTT.

This clone turned up a few times. The chain joins TRBV7-6 to TRBJ1-3, with a possible D match to TRBD1 (6 bases). V was pared by 5 bases and J by 0 bases, with 11 bases between. The CDR3 spans 15 residues. Germline assignment: CDR1 SGHVS and CDR2 FNYEAQ. The CDR3 protein is CASSPDSLSGNTIYF. The CDR3 DNA follows: TGTGCCAGCAGCCCGGACAGCCTCTCTGGAAACACCATATATTTT.

This clone showed up just a few times. The J gene is TRBJ2-2, the V gene TRBV7-2, with 15 bases aligning to TRBD2. Trimming removed 6 bases from V and 4 bases from J; junction bases left unmatched: 12. The germline V gene has CDR1 SGHTA and CDR2 FQGNSA. The CDR3 totals 19 residues. CDR3 nucleotide sequence: TGTGCCAGCAGGCCAGGACTAGCGGGGGGGCCTTTCAGCACCGGGGAGCTGTTTTTT. It translates to CASRPGLAGGPFSTGELFF.